This section outlines one T cell receptor (beta chain) sequence together with its context. This clone was detected a few times. This clone's antigen is unknown. No clone much larger than this one lies a single base away; base qualities are absent. This sample was taken from a study of CD8+ T cells in alopecia areata (dated 2018 in TCRdb). Some background on the complete study: The treated patients, all with moderate-to-severe alopecia areata, were enrolled in an open-label pilot trial of oral tofacitinib given at 5 to 10 mg twice daily. Patients stayed on tofacitinib for 6 to 18 months and then had 6 months of follow-up off drug so that delayed response and recurrence could be assessed. In both human patients and the C3H/HeJ mouse model, the study applied high-throughput TCRbeta sequencing to look at T cell clonal expansion in alopecia areata. Scalp tissue and sorted CD4+ and CD8+ peripheral blood T cells from patchy and totalis/universalis alopecia areata patients and from healthy controls were covered by human TCRbeta sequencing. Biopsies were taken from tofacitinib-treated patients at baseline and at 4 and 24 weeks of treatment, and a later scalp biopsy was taken in several of the tofacitinib-treated patients. Scalp clonality was compared across normal scalp (n=4), patchy alopecia areata scalp (n=8), and alopecia totalis/universalis scalp (n=8). RNA came from the PAXgene miRNA kit for fixed scalp, the miRNeasy kit for PBMCs, and the RNeasy kit for mouse skin. Amplification of TCRbeta CDR3 regions was done by immunoSEQ multiplex PCR using 35 Vbeta forward primers and 13 Jbeta reverse primers.

Lesional scalp punch biopsies and peripheral blood were obtained from alopecia areata patients. PBMCs were isolated by density centrifugation and stained for CD3, CD4 and CD8, after which CD4+ and CD8+ T cells were sorted on a FACSAria. To prepare the library, the immunoSEQ multiplex PCR assay was applied. To provide template for TCR sequencing, every sample had RNA extracted and reverse transcribed into cDNA. First-strand cDNA was synthesized using SuperScript III with a 2:1 mix of oligo-dT and random hexamers. A synthetic immune receptor repertoire was used to assess amplification bias, and residual bias was removed computationally. From the authors' description of their analysis: Raw reads were preprocessed for error removal, and CDR3 was defined according to IMGT conventions as running from the conserved cysteine to phenylalanine. Clonality was computed as 1 minus the Shannon entropy, with the entropy normalized by log2 of the number of productive unique TCRs. CD4 or CD8 identity of scalp clones was inferred by cross-referencing scalp TCRbeta sequences with sorted blood CD4 and CD8 repertoires. TCRdb obtained this table from immuneACCESS and retained in-frame rearrangements with V and J assigned. These tables miss some clones; where compared with another copy, unresolved V genes account for less than half of the shortfall, and the remainder is unexplained. V, J and clone size are taken as reported in that table, and D and trimming were inferred from the DNA itself. The sample contains about 97,000 clones, 41% of them found a single time. The ten most abundant clones make up around 1.4% of the sample.

Points the paper makes about the study in general: Scalp TCR repertoire analysis is complicated because resident alphabeta T cells in normal human skin are also sequenced, whereas mouse skin is dominated by gammadelta T cells. Compared with normal scalp, lesional scalp, particularly in alopecia totalis/universalis, had higher clonality and more expanded CD8+ clones, which suggests antigenic drive. Shared TCR sequences between patients were less evident than in mice, which may be partly attributable to HLA diversity in the patient population.

The CDR3, cysteine through phenylalanine, is 15 amino acids long. CDR3 DNA only is kept here, 45 bases in frame from base 1. CDR1 and CDR2, looked up from the germline V gene, are MNHNS and SASEGT. The trim is 5 bases for V and 1 base for J, with a gap of 12 bases between the germline ends. Specimen: CD4+ T cells sorted from blood. This TCR was recovered from a human donor with alopecia areata. The chain is encoded by TRBV6-1 joined to TRBJ2-4, and perhaps TRBD1 as D gene, on 6 matching bases. For the CDR3, the sequence is CASSIDRLAKNIQYF. The DNA sequence is as follows: TGTGCCAGCAGTATTGACAGGTTGGCCAAAAACATTCAGTACTTC.